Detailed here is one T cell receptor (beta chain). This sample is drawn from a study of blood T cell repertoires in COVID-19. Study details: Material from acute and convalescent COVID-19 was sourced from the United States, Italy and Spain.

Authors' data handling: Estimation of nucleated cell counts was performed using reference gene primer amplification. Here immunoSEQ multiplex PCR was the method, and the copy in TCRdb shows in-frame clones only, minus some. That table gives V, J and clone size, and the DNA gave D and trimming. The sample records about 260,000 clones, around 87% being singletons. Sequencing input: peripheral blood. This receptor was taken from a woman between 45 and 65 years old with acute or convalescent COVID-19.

CDR3 coding DNA: TGTGCCAGCAGCTCCAACCCCGGGACTAGCGGGAGTGAGCAGTTCTTC. Its protein product is CASSSNPGTSGSEQFF. The V call is TRBV7-2, the J call TRBJ2-1; 14 bases agree with TRBD2. V lost 4 bases and J lost 9; bases outside the gene matches: 8. The CDR3 covers 16 residues. Germline-derived CDR1 and CDR2 are SGHTA and FQGNSA. The whole variable domain, filled in from reference TRBV7-2 and TRBJ2-1, reads GAGVSQSPSNKVTEKGKDVELRCDPISGHTALYWYRQSLGQGLEFLIYFQGNSAPDKSGLPSDRFSAERTGGSVSTLTIQRTQQEDSAVYLCASSSNPGTSGSEQFFGPGTRLTVL.